Shown below are 5 T cell receptor beta chains from a single sample sequenced in a study of T cell responses to AZD1222 COVID-19 vaccine. The method was immunoSEQ multiplex PCR; TCRdb's version includes in-frame clones alone and lacks a portion of them. The sample lists about 97,000 clones, about nine tenths occurring once. Sequenced material: peripheral blood, taken on day 0 of AZD1222 vaccination. The receptor set was obtained from an adult in good health.

The CDR3 nucleotides read TGTGCCACCAGTGACCCGGACGGAACCTATGGCTACACCTTC. This codes for CATSDPDGTYGYTF. The chain has TRBV24-1 and TRBJ1-2; D uncertain. From germline, CDR1 is KGHDR and CDR2 SFDVKD. The V end lost 4 bases, the J end lost 4 bases, and 12 bases lay between the germline ends. This CDR3 spans 14 amino acids.

The V gene is TRBV25-1, the J gene TRBJ2-2, with D possibly matching TRBD1 (6 bases). V shed 1 base and J shed 1 base, with 10 bases lying between them. CDR1 and CDR2 (germline): MGHDK, SYGVNS. There are 16 residues in the CDR3. The DNA of the CDR3 is TGTGCCAGCAGTGAATCCGACAGGATGAACACCGGGGAGCTGTTTTTT. As protein: CASSESDRMNTGELFF.

J is TRBJ1-6 and V is TRBV7-8; no reliable D call. The CDR3 totals 15 residues. The germline gives CDR1 SGHVS, CDR2 FQNEAQ. V was cut by 2 bases and J by 7 bases, with 12 bases left in between. CDR3 loop: CASSLSAGSNSPLHF. The CDR3 DNA is TGTGCCAGCAGCTTATCGGCAGGATCAAATTCACCCCTCCACTTT.

The J gene is TRBJ1-2, the V gene TRBV11-2; D is undetermined. The CDR3 totals 14 residues. Trimming removed 1 base at V and 0 bases at J, with 6 bases between. From germline, CDR1 is SGHAT and CDR2 FQNNGV. CDR3 sequence: CASSLAEANYGYTF. CDR3 sequence (DNA): TGTGCCAGCAGCTTAGCCGAGGCTAACTATGGCTACACCTTC.

A single count supports this clone. V gene TRBV5-4 combines with J gene TRBJ2-1, with a weak D call TRBD2 (7 bases). Germline V gene sequence: CDR1 SGHNT, CDR2 YYREEE (reference sequence). V lost 2 bases and J 8 bases, leaving 14 bases between the germline ends. This CDR3 is built from 14 residues. CDR3 sequence reads: CASSLWGGNDEQFF. DNA for the CDR3: TGTGCCAGCAGCTTATGGGGGGGCAACGATGAGCAGTTCTTC. The full variable domain, with the rest looked up from reference TRBV5-4 and TRBJ2-1, is ETGVTQSPTHLIKTRGQQVTLRCSSQSGHNTVSWYQQALGQGPQFIFQYYREEENGRGNFPPRFSGLQFPNYSSELNVNALELDDSALYLCASSLWGGNDEQFFGPGTRLTVL.